Listed below are T cell receptor beta chains from one sample, sequenced in a study of naive and memory T cell subsets. Via MiXCR, TCRdb re-called the 5' RACE reads, giving one row per CDR3 protein. This sample yields approximately 49,000 distinct CDR3 sequences, of which 4.7% are seen a single time; roughly 0.8% belongs to the top ten. These receptor sequences come from a female donor in good health. Both conserved end residues are part of each CDR3. The D gene is left open where the match is weak. Only some rows state a clone size, as once, few, many or a class for expanded clones.

cdr3_nt	cdr3_aa	v_call	j_call	clone_size	d_call	cdr3_length
TGCAGCGTTGCGGGGGTCCCGGACTCTGGAAACACCATATATTTT	CSVAGVPDSGNTIYF	TRBV29-1	TRBJ1-3	many	-	15
TGCAGTGCTAGAGTTCCGGGGGCTAACTATGGCTACACCTTC	CSARVPGANYGYTF	TRBV20-1	TRBJ1-2	many	-	14
TGTGCCAGCAGTGGACTAGCGGGAAATGAGCAGTTCTTC	CASSGLAGNEQFF	TRBV6-1	TRBJ2-1	few	TRBD2	13
TGTGCCAGCAGTGACGCCGGGACTAGCGGCACAGATACGCAGTATTTT	CASSDAGTSGTDTQYF	TRBV6-4	TRBJ2-3	many	TRBD2	16
TGTGCCAGCAGCCAAGAGGTTTCCGGGAGCCAACTGGAGGATACGCAGTATTTT	CASSQEVSGSQLEDTQYF	TRBV3-1	TRBJ2-3	many	-	18
TGCGCCAGCAGCGAGAATGCCGGGACATCCAACACTGAAGCTTTCTTT	CASSENAGTSNTEAFF	TRBV5-1	TRBJ1-1	many	-	16
TGTGCCAGCAGCCAAGGATGGTCAGGGCTCACTGAAGCTTTCTTT	CASSQGWSGLTEAFF	TRBV14	TRBJ1-1	many	-	15
TGTGCCAGCAGTGAAGGACTAGCGGGAAATGAGCAGTTCTTC	CASSEGLAGNEQFF	TRBV6-4	TRBJ2-1	-	TRBD2	14
TGTGCCAGCAGTCCCAGGCTCACTGGGGAAAATACGCAGTATTTT	CASSPRLTGENTQYF	TRBV27	TRBJ2-3	many	-	15
TGCAGCGTTGCCAAGAGCCCATTCTACGAGCAGTACTTC	CSVAKSPFYEQYF	TRBV29-1	TRBJ2-7	many	-	13
TGTGCCAGCAGATCAGGGGTCGGTACATACAATGAGCAGTTCTTC	CASRSGVGTYNEQFF	TRBV12-3/TRBV12-4	TRBJ2-1	many	-	15
TGTGCCAGCAGCGGTGGGAACACCGGGGAGCTGTTTTTT	CASSGGNTGELFF	TRBV9	TRBJ2-2	many	-	13
TGCGCCAGCAGTGAGTCAGGTCCGGTAAGCTCCTACGAGCAGTACTTC	CASSESGPVSSYEQYF	TRBV10-2	TRBJ2-7	many	-	16
TGTGCCAGCAGCCCGGAGACAGGGCGAGAGACCCAGTACTTC	CASSPETGRETQYF	TRBV3-1	TRBJ2-5	many	TRBD1	14
TGTGCCAGCAGCCCGTGGACTAGCAGCAATGAGCAGTTCTTC	CASSPWTSSNEQFF	TRBV14	TRBJ2-1	many	TRBD2	14
TGTGCCAGTAGTACCGCCGGACAGGGGGTCTACGAGCAGTACTTC	CASSTAGQGVYEQYF	TRBV19	TRBJ2-7	-	TRBD1	15
TGTGCCAGCAGCCTGGTCAGGGGTGAGCAGTTCTTC	CASSLVRGEQFF	TRBV5-6	TRBJ2-1	many	-	12
TGTGCCAGTAGTATGCGACAGTACCAAGAGACCCAGTACTTC	CASSMRQYQETQYF	TRBV19	TRBJ2-5	few	-	14
TGTGCCAGCAGCAAAGGGGGAGGGGGGGGCGGCGAGCAGTACTTC	CASSKGGGGGGEQYF	TRBV21-1	TRBJ2-7	many	-	15
TGTGCCAGCAGCTTGGGTAGCGGTTCCTACGAGCAGTACTTC	CASSLGSGSYEQYF	TRBV7-2	TRBJ2-7	-	-	14